The TCR beta chain under discussion was sequenced for a study of shared clonotypes between healthy human individuals. Study information: Two women and a few men aged 18 to 49 served as donors. Study-level points and caveats: Large depth notwithstanding, sorted-subset sequencing proved incomplete by rarefaction. Generation probabilities of non-shared clonotypes were lower (relative to those shared by all four donors).

This clone was recorded only once. Its antigen remains unknown. Some clones are missing from TCRdb's copy, which holds only in-frame ones; the method was immunoSEQ multiplex PCR. The profile shows about 1.1 million clones, approximately 75% of them singletons. This CDR3 has 15 amino acids. Germline V lookup: CDR1 MNHEY, CDR2 SVGAGI. V was shortened by 5 bases and J by 10 bases, with 23 bases between the two germline ends. This rearrangement joins TRBV6-5 to TRBJ1-1; D gene uncertain. The origin of this receptor is a man aged 18 to 30 in good health. Some clones in this sample may be carry-over from other donors' samples. Input material: memory CD4+ T cells from PBMCs. Subset here: CD45RA-negative fraction. This chain's CDR3 is CASSLNPGSPVGAFF. The CDR3 coding sequence is TGTGCCAGCAGTCTTAATCCGGGCTCTCCCGTAGGAGCTTTCTTT.